One and the same sample provided the 32 T cell receptor beta chains below, sequenced in a study of cytomegalovirus exposure and HLA in healthy donors. The PCR used 60 Vbeta and 13 Jbeta primers. The assay was immunoSEQ multiplex PCR, and TCRdb's table has in-frame clones only and misses some. There are approximately 97,000 clones in the sample; 77% occur only once, and roughly 8.9% lies in the top ten. Source material: PBMCs. These receptors originate from a male donor in good health and CMV-seropositive.

The chain joins TRBV5-1 to TRBJ2-3, with 11 bases that match TRBD2. With 4 bases clipped from V and 1 base from J, the junction kept 8 bases outside the gene matches. The CDR3 has 17 residues. From germline, CDR1 is SGHRS and CDR2 YFSETQ. CDR3 sequence reads: CASSVGVAGGRTDTQYF. Written as DNA, the CDR3 is TGCGCCAGCAGCGTTGGGGTAGCGGGAGGGCGCACAGATACGCAGTATTTT.

The gene calls are TRBV5-8 and TRBJ1-5; tentatively, D is TRBD1 (5 bases). CDR1 is SGHTS, CDR2 YDEGEE, per germline. Deletions cut 3 bases from V and 2 bases from J, with 12 bases between. The CDR3 totals 15 residues. The CDR3 DNA follows: TGTGCCAGCAGCTCGGGGGTGTATGGCAATCAGCCCCAGCATTTT. Protein sequence: CASSSGVYGNQPQHF.

The chain's CDR3 is CASSQDRVTQSYRGYTF. CDR3 DNA sequence: TGCGCCAGCAGCCAAGATCGGGTTACCCAATCTTACCGTGGCTACACCTTC. V gene TRBV4-1 combines with J gene TRBJ1-2; D not certain. The CDR3 extends over 17 amino acids. Germline V gene sequence: CDR1 MGHRA, CDR2 YSYEKL. Trimming cost V 0 bases and J 7 bases, with 21 bases left between them.

V is TRBV28 and J is TRBJ2-1; 10 bases align to TRBD1. Germline loops: CDR1 MDHEN, CDR2 SYDVKM. The CDR3 consists of 16 residues. J lost 2 bases, V lost 5 bases, and 6 bases had no gene match. CDR3 region: CASSPLGQGPYNEQFF. The CDR3 DNA follows: TGTGCCAGCAGTCCCCTGGGACAGGGGCCCTACAATGAGCAGTTCTTC.

The chain couples TRBV4-2 to TRBJ2-7, with 8 bases that match TRBD2. The CDR3 is 14 amino acids. Per germline, CDR1 LGHNA and CDR2 YNFKEQ. V was clipped by 5 bases and J by 5 bases; unmatched bases: 8. CDR3 sequence (DNA): TGTGCCAGCAGCGCGGGACTAGTTGCCGACGAGCAGTACTTC. Its protein is CASSAGLVADEQYF.

V and J are TRBV18 and TRBJ1-1; 10 nucleotides line up with TRBD1. In germline, CDR1 is KGHSH, CDR2 LQKENI. The CDR3 runs to 15 residues. V lost 0 bases to trimming and J lost 5 bases; unmatched junction nucleotides: 3. The CDR3 region is CASSPPGTGATEAFF. The CDR3 coding sequence is TGTGCCAGCTCACCACCCGGGACAGGGGCAACTGAAGCTTTCTTT.

J is TRBJ2-1 and V is TRBV5-5; no reliable D call. The germline V gene has CDR1 SGHKS and CDR2 YYEKEE (reference sequence). Between the trimmed V and J ends, which lost 4 bases and 1 base, there was a span of 15 bases. The CDR3 extends over 16 amino acids. The CDR3 sequence: CASSPGPRTSYNEQFF. The DNA of the CDR3 is TGTGCCAGCAGCCCTGGGCCACGAACTTCCTACAATGAGCAGTTCTTC.

The rearrangement uses TRBV2 and TRBJ2-1; D is unclear. Trimming removed 1 base from V and 9 bases from J, with 10 bases in between. The CDR3 sequence is 13 residues long. CDR1 is SNHLY, CDR2 FYNNEI, per germline. The CDR3 region is CASSEGSFGEQFF. CDR3 coding DNA: TGTGCCAGCAGTGAAGGGTCCTTCGGTGAGCAGTTCTTC.

The chain uses TRBV11-2 and TRBJ2-1, with TRBD2 as a possible D gene (6 bases). The germline CDR1 and CDR2 sequences are SGHAT and FQNNGV. The CDR3 length is 16 residues. V shed 1 base and J shed 7 bases, with 17 bases lying between them. The CDR3 coding sequence is TGTGCCAGCAGCTTAGGCCCTAGCGAGTTTTGGAATGAGCAGTTCTTC. This gives the protein CASSLGPSEFWNEQFF.

This clone turned up a few times. The rearrangement links TRBV11-2 to TRBJ2-7; 7 bases map to TRBD1. V gave up 5 bases and J gave up 2 bases; unmatched junction bases: 15. The CDR3 has 17 residues. CDR1 is SGHAT, CDR2 FQNNGV, per germline. The CDR3: CASSKSPVGTVPYEQYF. The CDR3 nucleotides read TGTGCCAGCAGCAAATCGCCGGTGGGGACAGTACCCTACGAGCAGTACTTC. The full variable domain, with the rest looked up from reference TRBV11-2 and TRBJ2-7, is EAGVAQSPRYKIIEKRQSVAFWCNPISGHATLYWYQQILGQGPKLLIQFQNNGVVDDSQLPKDRFSAERLKGVDSTLKIQPAKLEDSAVYLCASSKSPVGTVPYEQYFGPGTRLTVT.

J is TRBJ2-7 and V is TRBV14, with D perhaps matching TRBD1 (6 bases). The CDR3 extends over 15 amino acids. Per germline, CDR1 SGHDN and CDR2 FVKESK. The CDR3 DNA reads as TGTGGGAGGAGACAGGAGATCGGCATTAGCTACGAGCAGTACTTC. Translation gives CGRRQEIGISYEQYF.

The rearrangement uses TRBV9 and TRBJ1-4; tentative D call: TRBD1 (6 bases). The CDR3 loop spans 16 amino acids. Per the germline V gene, CDR1 is SGDLS and CDR2 is YYNGEE. V shed 1 base and J shed 2 bases, with 12 bases lying between them. DNA for the CDR3: TGTGCCAGCAGCGTAAACACAGGGTGGACTAATGAAAAACTGTTTTTT. Amino acid sequence: CASSVNTGWTNEKLFF.

This chain uses TRBV4-2 with TRBJ2-7; TRBD1 is a possible D gene (5 bases). The CDR3 length is 15 residues. The V end lost 2 bases, the J end lost 2 bases, and 13 bases lay between the germline ends. Germline CDR1 reads LGHNA; CDR2 reads YNFKEQ. This CDR3 is CASSQTDPGPYEQYF. The CDR3 bases are TGTGCCAGCAGCCAAACCGATCCAGGGCCCTACGAGCAGTACTTC.

This clone occurred once. The chain combines TRBV5-6 with TRBJ2-7; 14 positions agree with TRBD2. Looked up from germline, CDR1 is SGHDT and CDR2 is YYEEEE. The length of the CDR3 is 16 residues. Losses at the gene ends were 0 bases for V and 3 bases for J; bases not matched to a gene: 2. The CDR3 sequence is CASSLGLAGGFYEQYF. The CDR3 DNA sequence: TGTGCCAGCAGCTTGGGACTAGCGGGAGGGTTCTACGAGCAGTACTTC. Full variable domain (remainder filled in from reference TRBV5-6 and TRBJ2-7): DAGVTQSPTHLIKTRGQQVTLRCSPKSGHDTVSWYQQALGQGPQFIFQYYEEEERQRGNFPDRFSGHQFPNYSSELNVNALLLGDSALYLCASSLGLAGGFYEQYFGPGTRLTVT.

The chain links TRBV19 to TRBJ1-1, with 9 nucleotides matching TRBD1. Germline V gives CDR1 LNHDA, CDR2 SQIVND (reference sequence). The CDR3 extends over 13 amino acids. Trimming removed 8 bases from V and 5 bases from J; junction bases left unmatched: 6. CDR3 bases: TGTGCCAGTTCCGGGACAGGGCAGACTGAAGCTTTCTTT. Protein sequence: CASSGTGQTEAFF.

The CDR3 sequence is CASSLYSSRGGNTGELFF. The CDR3 DNA reads TGTGCCAGCAGCTTATACAGCTCGCGGGGAGGGAACACCGGGGAGCTGTTTTTT. This chain links TRBV7-8 with TRBJ2-2; D is possibly TRBD2 (6 bases). The length of the CDR3 is 18 residues. Germline values: CDR1 SGHVS, CDR2 FQNEAQ. V dropped 2 bases and J dropped 1 base, with 17 bases sitting between them.

The chain has TRBV18 and TRBJ2-7, with 7 bases aligning to TRBD1. V gave up 4 bases and J gave up 6 bases; unmatched junction bases: 6. Germline CDR1 is KGHSH and CDR2 is LQKENI. The CDR3 has 13 amino acids. The CDR3 region has the DNA TGTGCCAGCTCACGACAGGGTTCTCGCGAGCAGTACTTC. Protein: CASSRQGSREQYF.

The chain has TRBV6-5 and TRBJ1-1, with D possibly matching TRBD1 (5 bases). The germline V gene has CDR1 MNHEY and CDR2 SVGAGI. Trimming removed 6 bases from V and 0 bases from J, with 11 bases in between. The CDR3 length is 14 residues. CDR3 nucleotide sequence: TGTGCCAGCAGAGTCGACAGAATGAACACTGAAGCTTTCTTT. It codes for CASRVDRMNTEAFF.

This chain connects TRBV7-6 to TRBJ2-1, with 9 nucleotides matching TRBD1. The length of the CDR3 is 18 residues. CDR1 and CDR2 (germline): SGHVS, FNYEAQ. J gave up 8 bases and V 1 base, and 15 bases lay outside the gene matches. The CDR3 loop reads CASSLGGWGTGSGDEQFF. CDR3 DNA sequence: TGTGCCAGCAGCTTAGGAGGGTGGGGGACAGGGAGCGGGGATGAGCAGTTCTTC.

The V and J genes are TRBV5-4 and TRBJ2-7; 7 bases match TRBD2. CDR1 and CDR2 (germline): SGHNT, YYREEE (reference sequence). The CDR3 has 14 amino acids. The trim removed 4 bases at V and 1 base at J, leaving 5 bases unmatched. DNA for the CDR3: TGTGCCAGCAGCATTGGACTAGATTCCTACGAGCAGTACTTC. Translating gives CASSIGLDSYEQYF. Complete variable domain (other parts from reference TRBV5-4 and TRBJ2-7): ETGVTQSPTHLIKTRGQQVTLRCSSQSGHNTVSWYQQALGQGPQFIFQYYREEENGRGNFPPRFSGLQFPNYSSELNVNALELDDSALYLCASSIGLDSYEQYFGPGTRLTVT.

The chain joins TRBV4-3 to TRBJ2-1, with 15 bases aligning to TRBD2. The CDR3 sequence is 21 residues long. The V gene's germline CDR1 is LGHNA and CDR2 YSLEER. With 1 base clipped from V and 3 bases from J, the junction kept 13 bases outside the gene matches. CDR3 region: CASSQVVWGLAGGGGYNEQFF. The CDR3, as DNA: TGCGCCAGCAGCCAAGTGGTGTGGGGACTAGCGGGAGGTGGCGGCTACAATGAGCAGTTCTTC.

The chain has TRBV4-1 and TRBJ1-4; D not resolved. The CDR3 has 15 amino acids. Germline-derived CDR1 and CDR2 are MGHRA and YSYEKL. V dropped 0 bases and J dropped 5 bases, with 10 bases sitting between them. Here the CDR3 DNA reads TGCGCCAGCAGCCAAGAAGTGGAGGAAAATGAAAAACTGTTTTTT. It yields the protein CASSQEVEENEKLFF.

V is TRBV6-1 and J is TRBJ1-3; no reliable D call. Germline values: CDR1 MNHNS, CDR2 SASEGT. The CDR3 loop spans 14 amino acids. Trimming took 9 bases from V and 9 from J, leaving 21 bases between them. CDR3 residues: CASATGLEVSTIYF. CDR3 nucleotides: TGTGCCAGTGCTACCGGACTGGAGGTTAGCACCATATATTTT.

A single count supports this clone. This chain uses TRBV6-6 with TRBJ1-3; the match to TRBD1 covers 10 bases. Trimming at V came to 5 bases and at J to 2 bases, leaving 3 bases not matched to a gene. Germline V lookup: CDR1 MNHNY, CDR2 SVGAGI (reference sequence). The CDR3 contains 15 residues. The CDR3 region has the DNA TGTGCCAGCAGTCGGGACAGGGGACCTGGAAACACCATATATTTT. Translation gives CASSRDRGPGNTIYF.

The chain is built from TRBV28 and TRBJ2-2, with 8 bases fitting TRBD2. This CDR3 comprises 17 residues. The junction had 10 bases not matched to a gene; V was cut back by 3 bases and J by 4 bases. The germline V gene encodes CDR1 MDHEN and CDR2 SYDVKM. The CDR3 loop reads CASSFLGGLGGTGELFF. Here the CDR3 DNA reads TGTGCCAGCAGTTTTTTAGGGGGACTAGGGGGCACCGGGGAGCTGTTTTTT.

V usage is TRBV7-3 and J usage is TRBJ2-5; tentatively, D is TRBD1 (6 bases). Looked up from germline, CDR1 is SGHTA and CDR2 is FQGTGA. The CDR3 is made up of 13 amino acids. V was cut by 2 bases and J by 4 bases, with 8 bases left in between. CDR3 bases: TGTGCCAGCAGCTTAGTAGGGGGAGAGACCCAGTACTTC. Translated: CASSLVGGETQYF. The variable domain in full, with the rest retrieved from reference TRBV7-3 and TRBJ2-5, is GAGVSQTPSNKVTEKGKYVELRCDPISGHTALYWYRQSLGQGPEFLIYFQGTGAADDSGLPNDRFFAVRPEGSVSTLKIQRTERGDSAVYLCASSLVGGETQYFGPGTRLLVL.

This clone occurred a few times. The chain links TRBV5-1 to TRBJ2-7; no reliable D call. Germline V gene data show CDR1 as SGHRS and CDR2 as YFSETQ. CDR3 length: 14 amino acids. Trimming took 0 bases from V and 3 from J, leaving 10 bases between them. The CDR3 protein is CASSLDEPNYEQYF. The CDR3 DNA reads as TGCGCCAGCAGCTTGGACGAGCCAAACTACGAGCAGTACTTC. The variable domain in full, completed from reference TRBV5-1 and TRBJ2-7, reads KAGVTQTPRYLIKTRGQQVTLSCSPISGHRSVSWYQQTPGQGLQFLFEYFSETQRNKGNFPGRFSGRQFSNSRSEMNVSTLELGDSALYLCASSLDEPNYEQYFGPGTRLTVT.

The chain joins TRBV5-1 to TRBJ2-7, with TRBD2 matching over 13 bases. From germline, CDR1 is SGHRS and CDR2 YFSETQ. This CDR3 has 16 residues. The V segment lost 5 bases and the J segment 6 bases; nucleotides outside the gene matches: 11. The CDR3 bases are TGCGCCAGCAGTCGCGGGACTAGCGGGATTGGTCGCGAGCAGTACTTC. Amino acid sequence: CASSRGTSGIGREQYF.

V gene TRBV11-2 combines with J gene TRBJ2-5; D is unresolved. The J call may be wrong; the DNA end is better matched by TRBJ2-7. CDR1 is SGHAT and CDR2 is FQNNGV in the germline V gene. This CDR3 is built from 13 residues. The CDR3 coding sequence is TGTGCCAGCAGCTTAAAACAGCTCTACGAGCAGTACTTC. Amino acids: CASSLKQLYEQYF.

This chain uses TRBV19 with TRBJ2-1; the match to TRBD1 covers 9 bases. Trimming took 6 bases from V and 7 from J; bases not matched to a gene: 10. The CDR3 is 15 amino acids. The V gene's germline CDR1 is LNHDA and CDR2 SQIVND (reference sequence). CDR3 DNA sequence: TGTGCCAGTAGCCCGACAGGGGGAGGAAGGAATGAGCAGTTCTTC. It is translated as CASSPTGGGRNEQFF.

The chain has TRBV28 and TRBJ2-7, with a tentative D call TRBD1 (6 bases). In germline, CDR1 is MDHEN, CDR2 SYDVKM. Trimming cost V 4 bases and J 1 base, with 20 bases left between them. The length of the CDR3 is 17 residues. The CDR3, as DNA: TGTGCCAGCAGTTCGAATGACCTTGGACAGACATCCTACGAGCAGTACTTC. Amino acid sequence: CASSSNDLGQTSYEQYF.

V usage is TRBV27 and J usage is TRBJ1-1; TRBD1 matches 7 bases. Looked up from germline, CDR1 is MNHEY and CDR2 is SMNVEV (reference sequence). V trimming: 2 bases; J trimming: 0 bases; junction bases outside the gene matches: 0. The length of the CDR3 is 14 residues. This CDR3 reads CASSLQGVNTEAFF. The CDR3 bases are TGTGCCAGCAGTTTACAGGGGGTGAACACTGAAGCTTTCTTT.